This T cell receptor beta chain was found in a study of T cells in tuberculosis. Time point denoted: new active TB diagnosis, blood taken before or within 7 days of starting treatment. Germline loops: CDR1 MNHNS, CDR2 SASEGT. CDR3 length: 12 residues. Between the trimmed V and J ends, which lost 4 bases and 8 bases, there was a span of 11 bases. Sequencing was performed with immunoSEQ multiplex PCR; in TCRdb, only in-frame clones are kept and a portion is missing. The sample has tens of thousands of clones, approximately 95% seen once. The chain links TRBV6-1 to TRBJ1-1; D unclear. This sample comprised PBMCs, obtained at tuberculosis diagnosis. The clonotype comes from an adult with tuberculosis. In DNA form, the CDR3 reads TGTGCCAGCAGTGGGCTGCGGTTGGAAGCTTTCTTT. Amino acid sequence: CASSGLRLEAFF.